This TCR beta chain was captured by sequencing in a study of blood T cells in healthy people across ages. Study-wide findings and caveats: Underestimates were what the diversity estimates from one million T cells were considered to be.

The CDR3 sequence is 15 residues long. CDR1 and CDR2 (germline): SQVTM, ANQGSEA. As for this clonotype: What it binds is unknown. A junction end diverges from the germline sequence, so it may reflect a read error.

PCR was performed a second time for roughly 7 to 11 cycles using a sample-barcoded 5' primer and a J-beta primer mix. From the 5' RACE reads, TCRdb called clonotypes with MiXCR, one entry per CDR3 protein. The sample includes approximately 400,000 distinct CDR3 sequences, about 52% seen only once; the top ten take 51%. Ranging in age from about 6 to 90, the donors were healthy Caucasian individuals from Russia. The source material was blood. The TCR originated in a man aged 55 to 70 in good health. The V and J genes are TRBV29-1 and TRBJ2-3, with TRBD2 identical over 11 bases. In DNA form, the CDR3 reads TGCGGCGTCGACGGGACTAGCGGTAAAACAGATACGCAGTATTTT. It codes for CGVDGTSGKTDTQYF.